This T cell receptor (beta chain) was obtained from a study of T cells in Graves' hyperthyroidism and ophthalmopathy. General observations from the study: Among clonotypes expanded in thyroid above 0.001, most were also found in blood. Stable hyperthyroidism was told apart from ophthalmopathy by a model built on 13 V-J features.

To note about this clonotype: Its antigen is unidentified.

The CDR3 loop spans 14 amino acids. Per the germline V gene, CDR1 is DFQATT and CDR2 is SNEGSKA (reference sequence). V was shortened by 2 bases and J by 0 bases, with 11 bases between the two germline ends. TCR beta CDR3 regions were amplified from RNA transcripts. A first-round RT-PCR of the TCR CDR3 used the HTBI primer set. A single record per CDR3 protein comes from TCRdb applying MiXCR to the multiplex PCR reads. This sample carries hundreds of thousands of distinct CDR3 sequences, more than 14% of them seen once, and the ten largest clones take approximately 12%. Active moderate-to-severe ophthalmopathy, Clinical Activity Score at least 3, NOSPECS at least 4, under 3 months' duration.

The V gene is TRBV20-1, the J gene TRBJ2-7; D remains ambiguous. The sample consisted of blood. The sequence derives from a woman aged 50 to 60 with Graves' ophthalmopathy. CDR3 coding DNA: TGCAGTGCTAGACTTGTGGGCATCTCCTACGAGCAGTACTTC. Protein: CSARLVGISYEQYF.